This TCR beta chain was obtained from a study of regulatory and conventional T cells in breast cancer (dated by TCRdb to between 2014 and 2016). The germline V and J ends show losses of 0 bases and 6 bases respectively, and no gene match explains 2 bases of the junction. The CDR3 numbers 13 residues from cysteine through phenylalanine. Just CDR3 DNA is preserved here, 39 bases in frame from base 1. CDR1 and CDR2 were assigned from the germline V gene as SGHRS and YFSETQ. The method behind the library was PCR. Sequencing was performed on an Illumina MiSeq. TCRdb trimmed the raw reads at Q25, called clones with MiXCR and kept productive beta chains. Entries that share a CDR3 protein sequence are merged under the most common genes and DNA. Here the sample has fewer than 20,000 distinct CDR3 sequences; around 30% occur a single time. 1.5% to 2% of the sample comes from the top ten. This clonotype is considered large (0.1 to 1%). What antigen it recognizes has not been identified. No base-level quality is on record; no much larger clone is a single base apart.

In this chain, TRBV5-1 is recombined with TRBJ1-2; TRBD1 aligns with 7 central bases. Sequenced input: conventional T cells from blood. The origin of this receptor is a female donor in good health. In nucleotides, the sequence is TGCGCCAGCAGCTTGGGACAGGGCGATGGCTACACCTTC. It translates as CASSLGQGDGYTF. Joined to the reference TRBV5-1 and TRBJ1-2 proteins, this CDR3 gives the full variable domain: KAGVTQTPRYLIKTRGQQVTLSCSPISGHRSVSWYQQTPGQGLQFLFEYFSETQRNKGNFPGRFSGRQFSNSRSEMNVSTLELGDSALYLCASSLGQGDGYTFGSGTRLTVV.